A single sample gave rise to the 13 T cell receptor beta chains below, sequenced in a study of spatial heterogeneity in lung cancer. The time point denotes: sample taken at primary tumor resection. No antigens are known for them. One entry per CDR3 protein results from TCRdb running MiXCR on the 5' RACE reads. The data contain roughly 5,000 distinct CDR3 sequences, roughly 31% of them singletons. Study-level results: Counts of expanded intratumoral alpha and beta TCRs tracked tumor mutation counts.

The sample was lung tumor tissue, taken at surgery. The source of these receptors is a male donor with early-stage non-small cell lung cancer.

By share, this clonotype counts as medium-sized (0.01 to 0.1%). The chain has TRBV28 and TRBJ2-7; D tentatively fits TRBD1 or TRBD2 (6 bases each). Trimming stripped 5 bases from V and 3 bases from J, with 17 bases between. This CDR3 spans 15 amino acids. Germline V gene data show CDR1 as MDHEN and CDR2 as SYDVKM. The CDR3 coding sequence is TGTGCCAGCAGTCGGGAGACAGGCCATTACTACGAGCAGTACTTC. Amino acid sequence: CASSRETGHYYEQYF. The whole variable domain, remainder taken from reference TRBV28 and TRBJ2-7, is DVKVTQSSRYLVKRTGEKVFLECVQDMDHENMFWYRQDPGLGLRLIYFSYDVKMKEKGDIPEGYSVSREKKERFSLILESASTNQTSMYLCASSRETGHYYEQYFGPGTRLTVT.

In its sample, this clonotype ranks as medium-sized (0.01 to 0.1%). The J gene is TRBJ2-3, the V gene TRBV2; 8 nucleotides line up with TRBD2. V lost 7 bases to trimming and J lost 6 bases; unmatched junction nucleotides: 12. Germline CDR1 reads SNHLY; CDR2 reads FYNNEI. The CDR3 runs 15 residues. The CDR3 here is CASNQRSGRGDTQYF. In nucleotides, the CDR3 is TGTGCCAGCAATCAAAGGAGCGGGAGAGGGGATACGCAGTATTTT.

This clonotype counts as medium-sized. J is TRBJ2-2 and V is TRBV24-1; no definite D call. The CDR3 covers 13 residues. Deletions cut 4 bases from V and 6 bases from J, with 8 bases between. The germline V gene has CDR1 KGHDR and CDR2 SFDVKD. CDR3 DNA: TGTGCCACCAGTGACCCCCCGTCCGGGGAGCTGTTTTTT. Translation gives CATSDPPSGELFF.

In this sample, this clonotype is medium-sized. This chain uses TRBV6-2 or TRBV6-3 with TRBJ1-6; no definite D call. The CDR3 totals 18 residues. The germline gives CDR1 MNHEY, CDR2 SVGEGT. Trimming stripped 0 bases from V and 0 bases from J, with 12 bases between. The CDR3 region is CASSYSGGQSSYNSPLHF. The CDR3 DNA reads as TGTGCCAGCAGTTACTCGGGCGGCCAGAGCTCCTATAATTCACCCCTCCACTTT.

This clonotype came up a few times. The chain carries TRBV12-3 or TRBV12-4 and TRBJ2-2; possible D gene TRBD2, 5 bases. Trimming took off 5 bases at V and 0 bases at J, with 13 bases between the two ends. The CDR3 consists of 16 residues. The DNA for the CDR3 is TGTGCCAGCAGTCCCAAGCGGAGGACGAACACCGGGGAGCTGTTTTTT. Translation gives CASSPKRRTNTGELFF.

This clonotype rates as medium-sized. The chain is built from TRBV12-3 or TRBV12-4 and TRBJ1-6; the D gene is possibly TRBD1 (6 bases). Trimming removed 5 bases at V and 8 bases at J, with 16 bases between. The CDR3 totals 15 residues. CDR3 sequence: CASSVGGTSHSPLHF. The CDR3, as DNA: TGTGCCAGCAGTGTGGGGGGCACATCCCATTCACCCCTCCACTTT.

The chain is built from TRBV6-5 and TRBJ1-2; 7 bases are shared with TRBD1. The V segment lost 4 bases and the J segment 7 bases; nucleotides outside the gene matches: 6. The CDR3 sequence is 13 residues long. CDR1 MNHEY and CDR2 SVGAGI come from the germline V gene. CDR3 in DNA: TGTGCCAGCAGTTTAAGGCAGGGGGGTGGCTACACCTTC. It specifies CASSLRQGGGYTF.

CDR3 region: CASSFLAGGFHEQYF. The CDR3 nucleotides read TGTGCCAGCAGTTTTCTAGCGGGAGGGTTCCACGAGCAGTACTTC. The genes are TRBV12-3 or TRBV12-4 and TRBJ2-7; 12 nucleotides agree with TRBD2. This CDR3 has 15 residues. With V trimmed by 3 bases and J by 5 bases, 5 bases remained unmatched.

This clonotype was seen more than once but under ten times. V and J are TRBV11-2 and TRBJ2-5; TRBD1 or TRBD2 may be the D gene (5 bases each). Germline CDR1 and CDR2: SGHAT and FQNNGV. Trimming shortened V by 6 bases and J by 1 base, and 12 bases separated the two germline ends. The length of the CDR3 is 14 residues. CDR3 loop: CASRRVGAQETQYF. The CDR3 nucleotides are TGTGCCAGCAGGCGGGTCGGGGCCCAAGAGACCCAGTACTTC.

The chain carries TRBV6-1 and TRBJ1-2, with 8 bases identical to TRBD1. Losses at the gene ends were 1 base for V and 8 bases for J; bases not matched to a gene: 12. Per the germline V gene, CDR1 is MNHNS and CDR2 is SASEGT. The CDR3 length is 16 residues. DNA for the CDR3: TGTGCCAGCAGTGAAGTTGGCGGGCAGGGGGCGGAGGGCTACACCTTC. It encodes CASSEVGGQGAEGYTF.

This clonotype is medium-sized by share. V usage is TRBV10-3 and J usage is TRBJ2-7; D unclear. From germline, CDR1 is ENHRY and CDR2 SYGVKD. The CDR3 is 12 residues long. V lost 0 bases and J 4 bases, leaving 4 bases between the germline ends. In DNA, the CDR3 is TGTGCCATCAGTGAGTCCTCGTACGAGCAGTACTTC. Its translation is CAISESSYEQYF.

The chain recombines TRBV15 with TRBJ2-7; tentatively, D is TRBD2 (6 bases). V was pared by 5 bases and J by 3 bases, with 14 bases between. The length of the CDR3 is 14 residues. The V gene's germline CDR1 is LNHNV and CDR2 YYDKDF (reference sequence). As DNA, the CDR3 is TGTGCCACCAGCGGAGGAGGGCTTATCTACGAGCAGTACTTC. Encoded protein: CATSGGGLIYEQYF. Full variable domain (missing parts from reference TRBV15 and TRBJ2-7): DAMVIQNPRYQVTQFGKPVTLSCSQTLNHNVMYWYQQKSSQAPKLLFHYYDKDFNNEADTPDNFQSRRPNTSFCFLDIRSPGLGDTAMYLCATSGGGLIYEQYFGPGTRLTVT.

This rearrangement joins TRBV29-1 to TRBJ2-2, with TRBD1 as a possible D gene (6 bases). The length of the CDR3 is 12 residues. Germline lookup yields CDR1 SQVTM and CDR2 ANQGSEA. V was pared by 5 bases and J by 4 bases, with 8 bases between. The CDR3 protein is CSVTGITGELFF. Written as DNA, the CDR3 is TGCAGCGTTACAGGGATCACCGGGGAGCTGTTTTTT.